This entry lists 24 T cell receptor beta chains sequenced from one sample in a study of cytomegalovirus exposure and HLA in healthy donors. This PCR relied on a set of 60 Vbeta primers and 13 Jbeta primers. Repertoires were generated with immunoSEQ multiplex PCR, while TCRdb's copy carries only in-frame clones and drops some. The sample has 210,000 or so clones, about 77% seen once; the top ten hold around 0.45%. The source material was PBMCs. These receptors came from a boy between 10 and 17 years old in good health and CMV-seronegative.

The CDR3 protein is CASRDRGMNTEAFF. DNA of the CDR3: TGCGCCAGCAGGGACAGGGGAATGAACACTGAAGCTTTCTTT. The rearrangement joins TRBV10-2 to TRBJ1-1; 9 bases align to TRBD1. The J segment lost 0 bases and the V segment lost 6 bases, leaving 2 bases of the junction unmatched. The CDR3 covers 14 residues. CDR1 is WSHSY, CDR2 SAAADI, per germline.

The rearrangement links TRBV2 to TRBJ2-7; a possible D gene is TRBD2 (5 bases). Trimming shortened V by 10 bases and J by 2 bases, and 15 bases separated the two germline ends. From germline, CDR1 is SNHLY and CDR2 FYNNEI. CDR3 length: 13 amino acids. Here the CDR3 reads CATSRGSPYEQYF. The CDR3 region has the DNA TGTGCCACCTCCCGGGGTTCCCCCTACGAGCAGTACTTC.

This clone has a handful of counts. The chain combines TRBV7-8 with TRBJ1-1; D is perhaps TRBD1 (5 bases). This CDR3 contains 15 residues. CDR1 SGHVS and CDR2 FQNEAQ come from the germline V gene. V lost 3 bases and J lost 6, with 17 bases in between. Here the CDR3 DNA reads TGTGCCAGCAGCTTTCAACCGAGGGAGGGACCTGAAGCTTTCTTT. Translated, it gives CASSFQPREGPEAFF.

The rearrangement joins TRBV7-8 to TRBJ2-7, with 8 bases identical to TRBD2. V was clipped by 2 bases and J by 0 bases; unmatched bases: 6. The CDR3 covers 16 residues. The germline V gene has CDR1 SGHVS and CDR2 FQNEAQ. The CDR3 loop reads CASSLSTGGPSYEQYF. DNA of the CDR3: TGTGCCAGCAGCTTATCAACGGGGGGGCCCTCCTACGAGCAGTACTTC.

The chain links TRBV11-2 to TRBJ1-2; 8 positions agree with TRBD1. CDR1 SGHAT and CDR2 FQNNGV come from the germline V gene. Trimming removed 1 base from V and 8 bases from J; junction bases left unmatched: 9. The length of the CDR3 is 15 residues. In DNA form, the CDR3 reads TGTGCCAGCAGCTTAGGAGGGACAGGCCGCCGGGGCTACACCTTC. It codes for CASSLGGTGRRGYTF. The complete variable domain, with remaining parts taken from reference TRBV11-2 and TRBJ1-2, reads EAGVAQSPRYKIIEKRQSVAFWCNPISGHATLYWYQQILGQGPKLLIQFQNNGVVDDSQLPKDRFSAERLKGVDSTLKIQPAKLEDSAVYLCASSLGGTGRRGYTFGSGTRLTVV.

The genes are TRBV9 and TRBJ2-3; 9 bases agree with TRBD1. With 4 bases clipped from V and 4 bases from J, the junction kept 7 bases outside the gene matches. The CDR3 loop spans 15 amino acids. The germline CDR1 and CDR2 sequences are SGDLS and YYNGEE. The CDR3: CASSPRTGVADTQYF. CDR3 in DNA: TGTGCCAGCAGCCCCCGGACAGGGGTAGCAGATACGCAGTATTTT. Together with reference TRBV9 and TRBJ2-3, the CDR3 gives the full variable domain: DSGVTQTPKHLITATGQRVTLRCSPRSGDLSVYWYQQSLDQGLQFLIQYYNGEERAKGNILERFSAQQFPDLHSELNLSSLELGDSALYFCASSPRTGVADTQYFGPGTRLTVL.

The genes are TRBV2 and TRBJ2-5; 11 positions agree with TRBD2. Germline V CDR1 and CDR2: SNHLY, FYNNEI. V gave up 10 bases and J gave up 5 bases; unmatched junction bases: 6. This CDR3 has 13 residues. The CDR3 bases are TGTGCCACTTCGGGACTAGCGGTGGAGACCCAGTACTTC. Its translation: CATSGLAVETQYF. Full variable domain (remainder filled in from reference TRBV2 and TRBJ2-5): EPEVTQTPSHQVTQMGQEVILRCVPISNHLYFYWYRQILGQKVEFLVSFYNNEISEKSEIFDDQFSVERPDGSNFTLKIRSTKLEDSAMYFCATSGLAVETQYFGPGTRLLVL.

Concerning this clone: A junction boundary mismatches the germline segment, possibly from a read error. The genes are TRBV15 and TRBJ1-2, with D perhaps matching TRBD1 (6 bases). CDR1 is LNHNV and CDR2 is YYDKDF in the germline V gene (reference sequence). This CDR3 is 14 amino acids long. The CDR3 bases are TGTGCCACCAGCAGTTTCAGGGGTCCGGCTGGCTACCCCTTC. Its translation is CATSSFRGPAGYPF.

The rearrangement links TRBV5-4 to TRBJ2-5; 10 nucleotides agree with TRBD2. Germline V gene sequence: CDR1 SGHNT, CDR2 YYREEE (reference sequence). Losses at the gene ends were 2 bases for V and 4 bases for J; bases not matched to a gene: 2. The CDR3 has 14 amino acids. In DNA, the CDR3 is TGTGCCAGCAGCTTAGCGGGGGGGCTAGAGACCCAGTACTTC. This codes for CASSLAGGLETQYF.

The DNA for the CDR3 is TGTGCCAGCAGCCTCGGGGCCGGGGGGCTCTACGAGCAGTACTTC. Translating gives CASSLGAGGLYEQYF. The J gene is TRBJ2-7, the V gene TRBV2; tentatively, D is TRBD2 (7 bases). CDR3 length equals 15 residues. Per germline, CDR1 SNHLY and CDR2 FYNNEI. Trimming stripped 6 bases from V and 3 bases from J, with 18 bases between.

The chain is built from TRBV6-5 and TRBJ1-1; D is undetermined. Trimming removed 7 bases from V and 6 bases from J, with 15 bases in between. The CDR3 is 13 amino acids. Germline V gene sequence: CDR1 MNHEY, CDR2 SVGAGI. CDR3 loop: CASTPFSGSEAFF. The DNA of the CDR3 is TGTGCCAGCACTCCTTTTTCGGGTTCTGAAGCTTTCTTT.

V is TRBV5-1 and J is TRBJ2-5, with TRBD1 matching 7 bases. Germline V gene data show CDR1 as SGHRS and CDR2 as YFSETQ. The CDR3 is 13 residues long. V gave up 1 base and J gave up 10 bases; unmatched junction bases: 7. The CDR3 sequence: CASSLRQGGIQYF. The CDR3 DNA reads as TGCGCCAGCAGCTTGAGACAGGGTGGGATCCAGTACTTC.

This chain joins TRBV6-6 and TRBJ1-3; weak D call: TRBD1 (5 bases). The CDR3 sequence is 15 residues long. Per germline, CDR1 MNHNY and CDR2 SVGAGI (reference sequence). V was pared by 8 bases and J by 2 bases, with 16 bases between. The CDR3 sequence: CASLQSRQPGNTIYF. The CDR3 bases are TGTGCCAGCCTCCAGTCGAGACAGCCTGGAAACACCATATATTTT.

The chain links TRBV5-1 to TRBJ2-3; D may be TRBD2 (6 bases). In germline, CDR1 is SGHRS, CDR2 YFSETQ. V lost 0 bases to trimming and J lost 2 bases, with 28 bases between them. The CDR3 is 21 residues long. The CDR3, as DNA: TGCGCCAGCAGCTTGGTGGTAGGACTATTCAGCTCCGCTCCATTCACAGATACGCAGTATTTT. The encoded protein is CASSLVVGLFSSAPFTDTQYF.

The chain has TRBV27 and TRBJ2-7, with a weak D call TRBD2 (5 bases). The V gene lost 5 bases and the J gene lost 4 bases, with 18 bases spanning the gap. The CDR3 loop spans 15 amino acids. Germline loops: CDR1 MNHEY, CDR2 SMNVEV (reference sequence). CDR3 bases: TGTGCCAGCAGTCCGTCGGGTCAGGCGGGTTACGAGCAGTACTTC. This gives the protein CASSPSGQAGYEQYF.

This rearrangement joins TRBV29-1 to TRBJ2-5; 9 nucleotides align to TRBD1. V shed 7 bases, J shed 3 bases, and the junction held 3 bases outside the gene matches. Per the germline V gene, CDR1 is SQVTM and CDR2 is ANQGSEA. The CDR3 has 12 amino acids. The CDR3 loop is CSDRTGEETQYF. CDR3 coding DNA: TGCAGCGATCGGACAGGGGAAGAGACCCAGTACTTC.

This chain joins TRBV7-9 and TRBJ2-3; 8 nucleotides align to TRBD2. V lost 4 bases, J lost 1 base, and 7 bases stayed unmatched. The CDR3 covers 16 residues. From germline, CDR1 is SEHNR and CDR2 FQNEAQ (reference sequence). The CDR3 coding sequence is TGTGCCAGCAGCTCCCCACTAGCGGTACGCACAGATACGCAGTATTTT. Encoded protein: CASSSPLAVRTDTQYF.

V is TRBV9 and J is TRBJ2-7; unclear D gene. Germline CDR1 is SGDLS and CDR2 is YYNGEE. This CDR3 has 15 residues. V was shortened by 0 bases and J by 0 bases, with 10 bases between the two germline ends. In DNA form, the CDR3 reads TGTGCCAGCAGCGTAGGAGCTAGGAACTCCTACGAGCAGTACTTC. Its translation: CASSVGARNSYEQYF.

The chain joins TRBV5-6 to TRBJ2-2; TRBD2 might be the D (6 bases). V lost 4 bases to trimming and J lost 7 bases, with 14 bases between them. Germline V gene data show CDR1 as SGHDT and CDR2 as YYEEEE. The CDR3 has 14 amino acids. CDR3 amino acids: CASSQAGASGELFF. The CDR3 DNA sequence: TGTGCCAGCAGCCAAGCGGGCGCGAGCGGGGAGCTGTTTTTT.

This clone was seen once. This chain joins TRBV2 and TRBJ2-1; 10 bases fit TRBD2. Germline V gives CDR1 SNHLY, CDR2 FYNNEI. The CDR3 length is 14 residues. V was pared by 6 bases and J by 7 bases, with 6 bases of the junction left unmatched. The chain's CDR3 is CASRSGGAGNEQFF. CDR3 DNA: TGTGCCAGCAGAAGCGGGGGGGCTGGTAATGAGCAGTTCTTC.

J is TRBJ2-1 and V is TRBV5-5; TRBD1 might be the D (6 bases). The V gene's germline CDR1 is SGHKS and CDR2 YYEKEE (reference sequence). Between the trimmed V and J ends, which lost 0 bases and 3 bases, there was a span of 10 bases. CDR3 length: 15 amino acids. Here the CDR3 reads CASSLVGQRYNEQFF. CDR3 coding DNA: TGTGCCAGCAGCTTGGTGGGACAACGCTACAATGAGCAGTTCTTC.

The genes are TRBV5-1 and TRBJ1-4; D is possibly TRBD1 (6 bases). The CDR3 contains 15 residues. Germline V CDR1 and CDR2: SGHRS, YFSETQ. With 0 bases removed from V and 3 bases from J, the gap between germline ends came to 9 bases. CDR3 sequence (DNA): TGCGCCAGCAGCTTGGTAGGGGGAGCTAATGAAAAACTGTTTTTT. It translates to CASSLVGGANEKLFF.

The rearrangement links TRBV19 to TRBJ1-4; TRBD1 matches 9 bases. The V gene's germline CDR1 is LNHDA and CDR2 SQIVND (reference sequence). This CDR3 contains 16 residues. V was clipped by 3 bases and J by 5 bases; unmatched bases: 7. The CDR3 DNA reads TGTGCCAGTAGTATCCTTCCCGGACAGGGGAATGAAAAACTGTTTTTT. The encoded protein is CASSILPGQGNEKLFF.

The rearrangement joins TRBV7-2 to TRBJ2-7; D remains ambiguous. Germline-derived CDR1 and CDR2 are SGHTA and FQGNSA. Trimming took 5 bases from V and 2 from J, leaving 4 bases between them. The CDR3 has 11 residues. In DNA, the CDR3 is TGTGCCAGCAGCCCCGCCTACGAGCAGTACTTC. Amino acid sequence: CASSPAYEQYF.